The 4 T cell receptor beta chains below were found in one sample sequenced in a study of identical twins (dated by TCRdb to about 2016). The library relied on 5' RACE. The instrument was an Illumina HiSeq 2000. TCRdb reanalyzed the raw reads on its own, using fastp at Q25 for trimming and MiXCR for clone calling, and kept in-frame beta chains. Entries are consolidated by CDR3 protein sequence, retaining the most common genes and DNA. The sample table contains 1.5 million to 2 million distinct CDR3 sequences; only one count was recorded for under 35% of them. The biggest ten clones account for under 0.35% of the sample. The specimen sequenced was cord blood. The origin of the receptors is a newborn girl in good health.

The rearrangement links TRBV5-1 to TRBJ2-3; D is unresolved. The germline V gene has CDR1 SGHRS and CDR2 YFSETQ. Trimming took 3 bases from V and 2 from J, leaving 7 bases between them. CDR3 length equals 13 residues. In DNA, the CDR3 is TGCGCCAGCAGCTGGAGTACCACAGATACGCAGTATTTT. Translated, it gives CASSWSTTDTQYF.

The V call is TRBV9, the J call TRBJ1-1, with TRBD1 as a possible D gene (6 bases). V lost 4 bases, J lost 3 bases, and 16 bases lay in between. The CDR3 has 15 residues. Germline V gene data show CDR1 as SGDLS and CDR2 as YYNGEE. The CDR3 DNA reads TGTGCCAGCAGCCCGGGAGGGGGGGTGTACACTGAAGCTTTCTTT. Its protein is CASSPGGGVYTEAFF.

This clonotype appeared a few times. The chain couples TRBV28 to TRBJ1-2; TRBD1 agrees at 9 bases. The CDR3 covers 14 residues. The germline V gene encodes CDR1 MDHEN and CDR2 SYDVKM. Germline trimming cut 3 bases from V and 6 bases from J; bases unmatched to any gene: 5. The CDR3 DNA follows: TGTGCCAGCAGTTTTGCTGGGACAGGGAATGGCTACACCTTC. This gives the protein CASSFAGTGNGYTF.

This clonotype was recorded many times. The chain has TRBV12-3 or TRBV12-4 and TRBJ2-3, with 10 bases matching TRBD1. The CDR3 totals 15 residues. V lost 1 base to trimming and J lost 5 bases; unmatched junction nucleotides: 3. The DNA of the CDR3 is TGTGCCAGCAGTTTAGGACAGGGGGCTGGAGATACGCAGTATTTT. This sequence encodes CASSLGQGAGDTQYF.